The present TCR beta chain was sequenced within a study of STAT5B mutations in CD4+ large granular lymphocyte leukemia. As for the study in general: Among healthy controls, a particular HLA allele went with more CDR3 'QG' motifs. Regarding the study as a whole: Top patient clones used TRBV06 genes more often: 8/27 versus 2/35 in controls. No patients shared main leukemic clonotypes, though around 27% appeared at low frequency elsewhere. Data were not HLA-matched across samples.

The protocol was immunoSEQ multiplex PCR, while the TCRdb copy is restricted to in-frame clones and leaves out a portion. Found here are about 32,000 clones, just under 85% of them singletons; the top ten hold around 4%. There are a few counts of this clone. Its antigen is unknown. Germline assignment: CDR1 MNHNY and CDR2 SVGAGI (reference sequence). This CDR3 has 15 amino acids. V dropped 5 bases and J dropped 4; count of bases not matched to a gene: 4. This TCR was recovered from a human donor in good health. The sequenced sample consisted of CD4+ T cells from blood buffy coats. The chain is built from TRBV6-6 and TRBJ2-3; 12 positions match TRBD2. CDR3 loop: CASSASGRAADTQYF. The CDR3 DNA sequence: TGTGCCAGCAGTGCTAGCGGGAGGGCCGCAGATACGCAGTATTTT.